This T cell receptor (beta chain) was retrieved from a study of PD-1 blockade in classical Hodgkin lymphoma. General study findings and limits: Reports described newly diagnosed patients as having lower baseline TCR diversity than healthy donors. Any patient who commenced nivolumab under 1 year after ASCT was excluded.

The CDR3 contains 13 residues. The germline V gene has CDR1 LNHDA and CDR2 SQIVND (reference sequence). The ends were cut back, 6 bases at V and 0 bases at J, with 8 bases in the middle. The protocol was immunoSEQ multiplex PCR, while the TCRdb copy is restricted to in-frame clones and leaves out a portion. Seen here are 30,000 to 35,000 clones, 75% to 95% observed once, and the top ten hold roughly 0.24%. The patients all showed relapse after autologous stem cell transplantation, while their brentuximab vedotin exposure varied. Researchers used magnetic negative selection to pull out pure CD4+ T cells from thawed PBMCs. As concerns this clone: What it binds is unknown.

V is TRBV19 and J is TRBJ1-1; D is undetermined. Sample: CD4+ T cells from blood, taken at baseline. This clonotype was obtained from a human donor with classical Hodgkin lymphoma. The DNA of the CDR3 is TGTGCCAGTAGAGAGCCGGTGAACACTGAAGCTTTCTTT. Amino acid sequence: CASREPVNTEAFF.